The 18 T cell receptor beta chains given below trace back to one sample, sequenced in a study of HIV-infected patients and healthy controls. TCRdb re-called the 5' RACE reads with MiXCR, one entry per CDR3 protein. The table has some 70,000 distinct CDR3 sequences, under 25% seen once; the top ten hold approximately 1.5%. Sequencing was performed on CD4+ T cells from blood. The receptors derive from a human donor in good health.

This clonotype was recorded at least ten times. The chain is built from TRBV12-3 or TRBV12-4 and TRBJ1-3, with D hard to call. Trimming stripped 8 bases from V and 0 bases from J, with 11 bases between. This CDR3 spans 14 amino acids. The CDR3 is CASAWGDSGNTIYF. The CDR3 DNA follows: TGTGCCAGCGCCTGGGGTGACTCTGGAAACACCATATATTTT.

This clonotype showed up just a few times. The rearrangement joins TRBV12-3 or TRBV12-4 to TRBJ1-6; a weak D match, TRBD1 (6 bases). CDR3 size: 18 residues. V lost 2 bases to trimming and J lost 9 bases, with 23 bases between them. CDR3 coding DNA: TGTGCCAGCAGTTTATGCTCGAGGCAGGGACATCGTTGTTCACCCCTCCACTTT. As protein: CASSLCSRQGHRCSPLHF.

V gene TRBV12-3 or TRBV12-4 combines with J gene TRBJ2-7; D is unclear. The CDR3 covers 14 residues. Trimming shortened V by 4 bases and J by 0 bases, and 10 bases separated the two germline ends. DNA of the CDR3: TGTGCCAGCAGTTCGTTAGGCCCCTCCTACGAGCAGTACTTC. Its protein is CASSSLGPSYEQYF.

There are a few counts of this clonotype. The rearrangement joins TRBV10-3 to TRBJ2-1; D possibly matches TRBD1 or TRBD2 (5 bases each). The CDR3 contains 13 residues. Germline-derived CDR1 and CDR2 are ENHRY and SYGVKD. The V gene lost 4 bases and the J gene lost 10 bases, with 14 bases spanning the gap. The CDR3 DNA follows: TGTGCCATCAGTGCCCCCCCAGGGACGGAGCAGTTCTTC. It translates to CAISAPPGTEQFF.

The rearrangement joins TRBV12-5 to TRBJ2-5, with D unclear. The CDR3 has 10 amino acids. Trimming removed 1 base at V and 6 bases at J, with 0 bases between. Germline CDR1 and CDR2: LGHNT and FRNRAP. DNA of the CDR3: TGTGCTAGTGGTTTGGAGACCCAGTACTTC. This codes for CASGLETQYF.

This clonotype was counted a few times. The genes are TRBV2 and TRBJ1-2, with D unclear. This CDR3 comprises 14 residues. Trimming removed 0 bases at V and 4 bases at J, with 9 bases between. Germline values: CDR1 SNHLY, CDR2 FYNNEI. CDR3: CASSEAGRLYGYTF. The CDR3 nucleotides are TGTGCCAGCAGTGAAGCGGGCAGGCTCTATGGCTACACCTTC.

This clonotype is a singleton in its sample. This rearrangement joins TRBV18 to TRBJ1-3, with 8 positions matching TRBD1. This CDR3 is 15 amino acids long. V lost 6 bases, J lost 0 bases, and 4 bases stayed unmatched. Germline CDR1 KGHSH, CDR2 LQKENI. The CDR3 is CASSGTGRSGNTIYF. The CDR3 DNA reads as TGTGCCAGCTCCGGGACAGGCCGCTCTGGAAACACCATATATTTT.

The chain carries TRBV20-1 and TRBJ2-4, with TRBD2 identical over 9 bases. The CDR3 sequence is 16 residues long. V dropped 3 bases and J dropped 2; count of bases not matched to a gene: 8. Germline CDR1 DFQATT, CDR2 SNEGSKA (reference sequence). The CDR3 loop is CSASRASGVSKNIQYF. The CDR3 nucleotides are TGCAGTGCTAGTCGGGCTAGCGGGGTGTCCAAAAACATTCAGTACTTC.

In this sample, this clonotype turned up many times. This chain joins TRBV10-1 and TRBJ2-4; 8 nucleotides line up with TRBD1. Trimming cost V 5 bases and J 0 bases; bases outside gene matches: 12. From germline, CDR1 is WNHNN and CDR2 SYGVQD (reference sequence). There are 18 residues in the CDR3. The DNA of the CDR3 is TGCGCCAGCAGTTCCACCCGGGACAGGTCTGGAGCCAAAAACATTCAGTACTTC. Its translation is CASSSTRDRSGAKNIQYF.

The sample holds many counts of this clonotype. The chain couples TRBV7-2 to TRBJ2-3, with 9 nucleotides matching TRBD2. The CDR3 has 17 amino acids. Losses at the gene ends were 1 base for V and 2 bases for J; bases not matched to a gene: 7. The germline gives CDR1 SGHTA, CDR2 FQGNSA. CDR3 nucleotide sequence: TGTGCCAGCAGCTTAGTACGGCTAGCGGGGTACACAGATACGCAGTATTTT. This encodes CASSLVRLAGYTDTQYF.

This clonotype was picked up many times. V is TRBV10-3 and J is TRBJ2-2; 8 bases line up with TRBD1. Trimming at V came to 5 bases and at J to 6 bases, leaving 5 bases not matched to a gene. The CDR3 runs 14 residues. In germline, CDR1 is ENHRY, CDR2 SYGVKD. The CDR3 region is CAISRTGKAGELFF. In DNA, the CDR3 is TGTGCCATCAGTCGGACAGGGAAAGCCGGGGAGCTGTTTTTT.

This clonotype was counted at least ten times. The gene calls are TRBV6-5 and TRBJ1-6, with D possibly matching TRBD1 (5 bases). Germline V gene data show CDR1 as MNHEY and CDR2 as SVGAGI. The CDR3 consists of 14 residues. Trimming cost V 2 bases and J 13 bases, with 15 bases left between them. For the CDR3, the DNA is TGTGCCAGCAGTTACCTGGGACGGGGAAAGCCCCTCCACTTT. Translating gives CASSYLGRGKPLHF.

Here the CDR3 DNA reads TGTGCCTGGAGTGTGGGGTCAGTTGAAAAACTGTTTTTT. Protein sequence: CAWSVGSVEKLFF. This rearrangement joins TRBV30 to TRBJ1-4; D call uncertain. V was shortened by 0 bases and J by 7 bases, with 9 bases between the two germline ends. Germline V gene sequence: CDR1 GTSNPN, CDR2 SVGIG (reference sequence). This CDR3 has 13 amino acids. The whole variable domain, filled in from reference TRBV30 and TRBJ1-4, reads SQTIHQWPATLVQPVGSPLSLECTVEGTSNPNLYWYRQAAGRGLQLLFYSVGIGQISSEVPQNLSASRPQDRQFILSSKKLLLSDSGFYLCAWSVGSVEKLFFGSGTQLSVL.

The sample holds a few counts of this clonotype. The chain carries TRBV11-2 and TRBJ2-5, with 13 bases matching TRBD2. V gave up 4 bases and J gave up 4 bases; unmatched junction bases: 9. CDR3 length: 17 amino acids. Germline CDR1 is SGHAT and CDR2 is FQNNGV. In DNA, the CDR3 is TGTGCCAGCAGCTCGCCCGGGACTAGCGGGGCCCGAGAGACCCAGTACTTC. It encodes CASSSPGTSGARETQYF.

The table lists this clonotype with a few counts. The CDR3 here is CASTPQVGVNTEAFF. The DNA of the CDR3 is TGTGCCAGCACCCCGCAGGTTGGAGTGAACACTGAAGCTTTCTTT. The V call is TRBV12-3 or TRBV12-4, the J call TRBJ1-1; D unclear. Trimming left V 7 bases short and J 0 bases short, with 15 bases between. The CDR3 totals 15 residues.

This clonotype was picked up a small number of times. The CDR3 is CASSRGQGSTDTQYF. The CDR3 region has the DNA TGTGCCAGTAGCCGGGGACAGGGTAGCACAGATACGCAGTATTTT. J is TRBJ2-3 and V is TRBV19, with TRBD1 matching over 9 bases. V shed 6 bases and J 0 bases; nucleotides not matched to a gene: 4. Germline loops: CDR1 LNHDA, CDR2 SQIVND (reference sequence). The CDR3 has 15 residues.

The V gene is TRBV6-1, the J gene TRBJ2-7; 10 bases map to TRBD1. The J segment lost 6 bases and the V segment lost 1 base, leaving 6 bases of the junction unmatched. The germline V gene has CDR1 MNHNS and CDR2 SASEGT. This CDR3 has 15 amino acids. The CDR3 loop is CASSEVPGQGIEQYF. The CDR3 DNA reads TGTGCCAGCAGTGAAGTTCCGGGACAGGGGATCGAGCAGTACTTC.

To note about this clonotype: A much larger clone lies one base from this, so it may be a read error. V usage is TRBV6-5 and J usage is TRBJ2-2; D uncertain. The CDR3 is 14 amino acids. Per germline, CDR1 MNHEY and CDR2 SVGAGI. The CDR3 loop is CAGSYSSSTGELFF. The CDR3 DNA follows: TGTGCCGGCAGTTACTCTTCCTCCACCGGGGAGCTGTTTTTT.